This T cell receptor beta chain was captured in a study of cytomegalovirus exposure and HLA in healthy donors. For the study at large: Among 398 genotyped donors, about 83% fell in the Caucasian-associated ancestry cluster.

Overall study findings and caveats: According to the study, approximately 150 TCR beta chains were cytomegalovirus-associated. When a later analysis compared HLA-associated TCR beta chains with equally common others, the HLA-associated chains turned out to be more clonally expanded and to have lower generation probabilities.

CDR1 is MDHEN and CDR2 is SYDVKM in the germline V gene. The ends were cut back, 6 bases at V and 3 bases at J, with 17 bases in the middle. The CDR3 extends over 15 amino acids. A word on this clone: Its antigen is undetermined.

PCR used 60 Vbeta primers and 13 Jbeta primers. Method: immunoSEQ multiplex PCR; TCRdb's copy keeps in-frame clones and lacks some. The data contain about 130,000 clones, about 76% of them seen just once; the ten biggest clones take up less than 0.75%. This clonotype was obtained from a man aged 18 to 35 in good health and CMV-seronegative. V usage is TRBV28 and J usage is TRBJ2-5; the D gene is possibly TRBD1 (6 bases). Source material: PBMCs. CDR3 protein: CASRGRTARKETQYF. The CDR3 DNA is TGTGCCAGCAGGGGCCGGACAGCGCGCAAAGAGACCCAGTACTTC.